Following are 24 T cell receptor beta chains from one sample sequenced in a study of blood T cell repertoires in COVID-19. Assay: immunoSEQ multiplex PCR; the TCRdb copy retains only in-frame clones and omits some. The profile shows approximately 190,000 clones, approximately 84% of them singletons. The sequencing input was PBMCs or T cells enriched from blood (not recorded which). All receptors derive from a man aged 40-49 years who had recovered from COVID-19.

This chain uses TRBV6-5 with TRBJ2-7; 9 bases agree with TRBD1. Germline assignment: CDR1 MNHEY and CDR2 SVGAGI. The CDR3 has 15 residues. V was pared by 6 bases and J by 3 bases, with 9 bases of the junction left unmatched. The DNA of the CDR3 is TGTGCCAGCAGGAAGGGACAGGGAGTGGGCTACGAGCAGTACTTC. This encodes CASRKGQGVGYEQYF.

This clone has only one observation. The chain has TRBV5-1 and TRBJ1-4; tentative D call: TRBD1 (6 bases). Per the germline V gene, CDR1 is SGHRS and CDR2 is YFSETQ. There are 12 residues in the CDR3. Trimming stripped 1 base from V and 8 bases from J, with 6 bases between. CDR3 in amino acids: CASSLTGEKLFF. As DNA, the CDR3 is TGCGCCAGCAGCTTGACAGGGGAAAAACTGTTTTTT.

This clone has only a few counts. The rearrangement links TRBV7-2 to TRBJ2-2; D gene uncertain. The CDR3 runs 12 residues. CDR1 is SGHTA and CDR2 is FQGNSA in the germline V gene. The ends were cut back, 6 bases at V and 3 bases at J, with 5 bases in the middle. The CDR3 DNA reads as TGTGCCAGCAGTCCTTACACCGGGGAGCTGTTTTTT. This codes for CASSPYTGELFF.

CDR3 in DNA: TGTGCCAGTAAAGGGGACAGGAATTCACCCCTCCACTTT. Translation gives CASKGDRNSPLHF. This rearrangement joins TRBV19 to TRBJ1-6, with 8 bases lining up with TRBD1. J was trimmed by 7 bases and V by 7 bases; bases with no gene match: 3. CDR1 and CDR2 (germline): LNHDA, SQIVND (reference sequence). The CDR3 is 13 amino acids.

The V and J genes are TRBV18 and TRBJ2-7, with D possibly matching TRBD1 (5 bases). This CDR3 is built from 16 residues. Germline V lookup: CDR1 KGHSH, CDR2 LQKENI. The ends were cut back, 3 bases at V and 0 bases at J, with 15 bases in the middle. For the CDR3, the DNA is TGTGCCAGCTCACCTCAACAGGTTATGGGCTCCTACGAGCAGTACTTC. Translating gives CASSPQQVMGSYEQYF.

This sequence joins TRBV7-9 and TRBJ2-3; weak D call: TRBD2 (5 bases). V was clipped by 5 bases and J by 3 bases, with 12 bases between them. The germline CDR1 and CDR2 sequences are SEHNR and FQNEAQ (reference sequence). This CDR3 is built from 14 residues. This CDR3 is CASSPMEVTDTQYF. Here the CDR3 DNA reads TGTGCCAGCAGCCCGATGGAGGTAACAGATACGCAGTATTTT.

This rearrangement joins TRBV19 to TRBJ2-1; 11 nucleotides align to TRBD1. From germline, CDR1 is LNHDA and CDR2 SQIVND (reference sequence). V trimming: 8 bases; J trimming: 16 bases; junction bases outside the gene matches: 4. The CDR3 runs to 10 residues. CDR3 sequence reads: CASGDRGFFF. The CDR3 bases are TGTGCCAGTGGGGACAGGGGGTTCTTCTTC.

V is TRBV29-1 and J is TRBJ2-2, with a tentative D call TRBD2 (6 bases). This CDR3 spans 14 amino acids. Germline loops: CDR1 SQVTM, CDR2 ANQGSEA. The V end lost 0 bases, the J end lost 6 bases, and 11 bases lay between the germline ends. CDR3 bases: TGCAGCGTTGAAGATCGCAGGGAGGCCGGGGAGCTGTTTTTT. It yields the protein CSVEDRREAGELFF.

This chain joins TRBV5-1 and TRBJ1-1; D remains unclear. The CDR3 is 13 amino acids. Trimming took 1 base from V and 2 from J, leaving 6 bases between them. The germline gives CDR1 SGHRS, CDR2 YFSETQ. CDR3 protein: CASSLKSNTEAFF. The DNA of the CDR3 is TGCGCCAGCAGCTTGAAGAGCAACACTGAAGCTTTCTTT.

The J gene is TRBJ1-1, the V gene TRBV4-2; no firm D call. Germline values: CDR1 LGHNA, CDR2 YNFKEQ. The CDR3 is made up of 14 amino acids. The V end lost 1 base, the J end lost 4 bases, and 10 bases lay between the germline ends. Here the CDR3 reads CASSQARLATEAFF. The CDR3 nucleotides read TGTGCCAGCAGCCAAGCCCGATTGGCCACTGAAGCTTTCTTT.

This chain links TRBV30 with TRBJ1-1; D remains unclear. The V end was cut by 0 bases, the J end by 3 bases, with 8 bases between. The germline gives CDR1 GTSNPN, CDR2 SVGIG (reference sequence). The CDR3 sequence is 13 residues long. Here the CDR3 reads CAWSVIGDTEAFF. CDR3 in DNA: TGTGCCTGGAGTGTAATCGGGGACACTGAAGCTTTCTTT. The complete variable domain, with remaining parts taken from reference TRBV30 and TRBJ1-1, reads SQTIHQWPATLVQPVGSPLSLECTVEGTSNPNLYWYRQAAGRGLQLLFYSVGIGQISSEVPQNLSASRPQDRQFILSSKKLLLSDSGFYLCAWSVIGDTEAFFGQGTRLTVV.

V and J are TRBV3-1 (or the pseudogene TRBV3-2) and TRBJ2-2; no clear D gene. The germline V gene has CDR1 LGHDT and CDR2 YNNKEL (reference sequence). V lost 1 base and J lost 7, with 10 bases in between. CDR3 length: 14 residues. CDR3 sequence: CASSQVLGDGELFF. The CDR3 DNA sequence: TGTGCCAGCAGCCAAGTCTTGGGCGACGGGGAGCTGTTTTTT.

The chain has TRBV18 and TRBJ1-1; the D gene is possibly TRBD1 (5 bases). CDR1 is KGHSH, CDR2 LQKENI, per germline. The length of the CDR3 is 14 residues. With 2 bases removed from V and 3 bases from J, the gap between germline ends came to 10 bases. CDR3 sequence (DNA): TGTGCCAGCTCACCAAAATCCAGGGACACTGAAGCTTTCTTT. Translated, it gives CASSPKSRDTEAFF.

CDR3 sequence: CASTVTGPFTEAFF. The CDR3 region has the DNA TGTGCCAGCACTGTGACAGGGCCTTTCACTGAAGCTTTCTTT. This chain connects TRBV2 to TRBJ1-1, with 7 positions matching TRBD1. The CDR3 runs 14 residues. V lost 7 bases to trimming and J lost 4 bases; unmatched junction nucleotides: 9. The V gene's germline CDR1 is SNHLY and CDR2 FYNNEI.

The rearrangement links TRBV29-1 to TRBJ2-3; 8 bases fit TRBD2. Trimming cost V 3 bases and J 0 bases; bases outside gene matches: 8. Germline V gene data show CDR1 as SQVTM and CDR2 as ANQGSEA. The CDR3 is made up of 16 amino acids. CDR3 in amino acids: CSVDGERGPSTDTQYF. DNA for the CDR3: TGCAGCGTTGATGGCGAGCGGGGGCCTAGCACAGATACGCAGTATTTT.

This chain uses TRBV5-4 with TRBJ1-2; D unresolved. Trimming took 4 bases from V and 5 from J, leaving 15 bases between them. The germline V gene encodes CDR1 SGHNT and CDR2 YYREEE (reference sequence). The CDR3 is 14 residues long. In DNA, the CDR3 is TGTGCCAGCAGCCGTAATACAGATGGGTATGGCTACACCTTC. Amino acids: CASSRNTDGYGYTF.

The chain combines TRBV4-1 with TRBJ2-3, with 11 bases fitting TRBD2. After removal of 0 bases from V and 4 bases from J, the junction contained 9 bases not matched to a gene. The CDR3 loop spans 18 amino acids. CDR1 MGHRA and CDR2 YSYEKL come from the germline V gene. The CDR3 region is CASSQDGELAGGPDTQYF. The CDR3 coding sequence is TGCGCCAGCAGCCAAGACGGGGAGCTAGCGGGGGGCCCAGATACGCAGTATTTT.

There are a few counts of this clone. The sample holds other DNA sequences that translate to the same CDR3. The DNA of the CDR3 is TGTGCCAGCAGCTTGAGTGGGGGCGGACAGCCCCAGCATTTT. Translation: CASSLSGGGQPQHF. J is TRBJ1-5 and V is TRBV5-6, with D possibly TRBD1 on 6 matching bases. Trimming removed 1 base at V and 7 bases at J, with 12 bases between. CDR1 SGHDT and CDR2 YYEEEE come from the germline V gene. The CDR3 length is 14 residues.

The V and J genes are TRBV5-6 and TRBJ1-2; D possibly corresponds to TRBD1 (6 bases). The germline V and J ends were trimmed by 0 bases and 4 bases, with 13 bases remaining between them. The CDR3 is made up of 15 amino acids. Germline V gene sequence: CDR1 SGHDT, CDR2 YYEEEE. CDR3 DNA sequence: TGTGCCAGCAGCTTGGTACAGGGCGGCTCCTATGGCTACACCTTC. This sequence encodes CASSLVQGGSYGYTF.

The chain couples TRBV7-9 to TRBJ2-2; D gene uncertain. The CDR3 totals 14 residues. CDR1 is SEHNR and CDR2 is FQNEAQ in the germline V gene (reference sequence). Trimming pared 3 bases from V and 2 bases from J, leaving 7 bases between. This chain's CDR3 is CASSFYQNTGELFF. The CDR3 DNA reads TGTGCCAGCAGCTTCTATCAAAACACCGGGGAGCTGTTTTTT.

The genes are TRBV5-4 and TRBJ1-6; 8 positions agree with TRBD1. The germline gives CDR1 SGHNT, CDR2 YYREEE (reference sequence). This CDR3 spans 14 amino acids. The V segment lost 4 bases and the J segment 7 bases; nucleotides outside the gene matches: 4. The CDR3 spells CASSEDRDNSPLHF. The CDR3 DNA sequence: TGTGCCAGCAGCGAGGACAGGGACAATTCACCCCTCCACTTT.

The CDR3 loop reads CASSLGGAGYGYTF. The CDR3, as DNA: TGCGCCAGCAGCTTAGGGGGCGCGGGCTATGGCTACACCTTC. The V call is TRBV5-1, the J call TRBJ1-2; 7 nucleotides align to TRBD1. CDR3 length: 14 residues. V shed 2 bases, J shed 4 bases, and the junction held 5 bases outside the gene matches. Germline CDR1 and CDR2: SGHRS and YFSETQ. Supplemented by reference TRBV5-1 and TRBJ1-2, the full variable domain reads KAGVTQTPRYLIKTRGQQVTLSCSPISGHRSVSWYQQTPGQGLQFLFEYFSETQRNKGNFPGRFSGRQFSNSRSEMNVSTLELGDSALYLCASSLGGAGYGYTFGSGTRLTVV.

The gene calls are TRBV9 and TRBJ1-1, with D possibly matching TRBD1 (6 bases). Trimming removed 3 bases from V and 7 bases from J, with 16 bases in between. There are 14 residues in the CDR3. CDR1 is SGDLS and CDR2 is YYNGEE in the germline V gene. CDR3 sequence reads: CASSAALARGEAFF. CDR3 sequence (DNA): TGTGCCAGCAGCGCAGCTTTGGCCAGGGGTGAAGCTTTCTTT.

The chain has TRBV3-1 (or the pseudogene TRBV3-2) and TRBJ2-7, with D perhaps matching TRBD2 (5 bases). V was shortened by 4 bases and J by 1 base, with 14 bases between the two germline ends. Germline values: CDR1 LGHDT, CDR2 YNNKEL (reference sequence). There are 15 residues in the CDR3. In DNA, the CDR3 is TGTGCCAGCAGCCGAAGCATATCGGGGTCCTACGAGCAGTACTTC. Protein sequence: CASSRSISGSYEQYF.